The clone carrying this T cell receptor (beta chain) appeared a few times. Its cognate antigen is unknown. The CDR3 is 13 amino acids. Per the germline V gene, CDR1 is SNHLY and CDR2 is FYNNEI. The V end was cut by 1 base, the J end by 5 bases, with 8 bases between. This record comes from a study of T-cell memory formation after mild COVID-19. As for the study in general: TCR clusters showed largely donor specificity.

Points from the study as a whole: Clones that got smaller from day 15 to 85 had even CD4/CD8, while clones growing later tipped toward CD4+.

TCRalpha and TCRbeta libraries used 5'RACE with constant-segment primers and UMIs. TCRdb reanalysed the 5' RACE reads using MiXCR and keeps one entry per CDR3 protein. The sample contains around 410,000 distinct CDR3 sequences, more than 20% of which appear only once. Sequenced material: PBMCs or a T cell subset sorted from them (not recorded which). The rearrangement uses TRBV2 and TRBJ2-5; D unresolved. This clonotype originated in an adult woman who had mild COVID-19 (a few samples of this study predate the infection). Cell type and time point are not known. CDR3: CASSEGVGETQYF. CDR3 DNA: TGTGCCAGCAGTGAAGGGGTAGGGGAGACCCAGTACTTC.